This T cell receptor beta chain was captured in a study of metastatic and nonmetastatic thyroid tumors. This clone was seen a few times. Germline V gene lookup returns CDR1 MRHNA and CDR2 SNTAGT. Trimming took 6 bases from V and 4 from J, leaving 15 bases between them. The CDR3 consists of 15 residues. Per the original methods: A distant-metastasis classifier for papillary thyroid cancer was built using CDR3 differences across clinicopathological groups. TCRdb ran MiXCR on the PCR reads. For this entry, the V and J calls and clone size follow TCRdb and not the study's own pipeline. The repertoire consists of roughly 64,000 clones, with about 4% occurring once and the leading ten covering around 20%. Among the patients, none had received any treatment before thyroid surgery.

Sample: blood. The receptor's source is a female donor with papillary thyroid cancer or a benign thyroid nodule (not recorded which). Some clones in this sample may be carry-over from other donors' samples. The rearrangement links TRBV6-4 to TRBJ2-2, with D perhaps assigned TRBD1 or TRBD2 (5 bases each). CDR3 DNA: TGTGCCAGCAGCCCCGGAGATGGGGGCACCGGGGAGCTGTTTTTT. Its translation is CASSPGDGGTGELFF.